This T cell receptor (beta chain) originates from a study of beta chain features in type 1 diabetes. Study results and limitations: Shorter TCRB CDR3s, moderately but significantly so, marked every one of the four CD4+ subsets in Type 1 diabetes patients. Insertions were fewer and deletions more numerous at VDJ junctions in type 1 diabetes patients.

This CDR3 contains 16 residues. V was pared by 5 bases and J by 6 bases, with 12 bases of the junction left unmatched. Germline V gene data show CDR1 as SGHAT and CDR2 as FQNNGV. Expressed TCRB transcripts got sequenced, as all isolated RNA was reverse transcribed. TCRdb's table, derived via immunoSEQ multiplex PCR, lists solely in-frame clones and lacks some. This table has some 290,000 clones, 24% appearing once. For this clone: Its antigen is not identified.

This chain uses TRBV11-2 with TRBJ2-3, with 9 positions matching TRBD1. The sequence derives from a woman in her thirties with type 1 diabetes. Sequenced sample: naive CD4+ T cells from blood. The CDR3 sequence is CASSPLTGGYGDTQYF. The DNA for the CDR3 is TGTGCCAGCAGCCCCCTAACAGGGGGCTATGGGGATACGCAGTATTTT.